The 2 T cell receptor beta chains below all came from one sample that was sequenced in a study of cytomegalovirus exposure and HLA in healthy donors. Primers for the PCR totalled 60 Vbeta and 13 Jbeta. TCRdb's table, derived via immunoSEQ multiplex PCR, lists solely in-frame clones and lacks some. The sample holds roughly 190,000 clones, over 70% seen once. Specimen: PBMCs. The receptors here all came from a man younger than 45 in good health and CMV-seronegative.

The rearrangement joins TRBV10-3 to TRBJ2-7, with D uncertain. The V and J ends lost 1 base and 5 bases respectively, with 6 bases between them. CDR3 length: 12 residues. Germline loops: CDR1 ENHRY, CDR2 SYGVKD. The CDR3 sequence is CAISELPNEQYF. CDR3 nucleotide sequence: TGTGCCATCAGTGAGTTGCCTAACGAGCAGTACTTC.

This chain links TRBV5-5 with TRBJ2-1; 10 positions match TRBD2. Germline V gene data show CDR1 as SGHKS and CDR2 as YYEKEE (reference sequence). The J segment lost 6 bases and the V segment lost 4 bases, leaving 10 bases of the junction unmatched. This CDR3 has 16 residues. The DNA for the CDR3 is TGTGCCAGCAGCGCAAGAGCGGGAGGGTCACGCAATGAGCAGTTCTTC. It translates to CASSARAGGSRNEQFF.